Listed below are T cell receptor beta chains from one sample, sequenced in a study of T-cell memory formation after mild COVID-19. TCRdb processed the 5' RACE reads anew with MiXCR; each CDR3 protein has one entry. The sample includes 550,000 to 650,000 distinct CDR3 sequences, about 18% of them seen just once. The sample was PBMCs or a T cell subset sorted from them (not recorded which). The receptor source for this set is an adult woman who had mild COVID-19 (a few samples of this study predate the infection). Cell type and time point are not known. Each CDR3 is given with its conserved first and last residue. The D gene is left open where the match is weak. Only some rows state a clone size, as once, few, many or a class for expanded clones.

>TRBJ1-5|TRBD1|TRBV7-8|few
TGTGCCAGCAGCTTGGGACAGGGACTCAATCAGCCCCAGCATTTT
CASSLGQGLNQPQHF
>TRBJ2-2|TRBD1|TRBV9|-
TGTGCCAGCAGGACAGGGGGCGCCACCGGGGAGCTGTTTTTT
CASRTGGATGELFF
>TRBJ2-2|-|TRBV2|-
TGTGCCAGCAAAAGGGAGGACAGAGGTACCGGGGAGCTGTTTTTT
CASKREDRGTGELFF
>TRBJ2-5|-|TRBV7-9|-
TGTGCCAGCAATTGGGGGATCCAAGAGACCCAGTACTTC
CASNWGIQETQYF
>TRBJ1-1|TRBD1|TRBV4-1|few
TGCGCCAGCAGCCAAGGGAGACAGGGGGCATTAAGCAACACTGAAGCTTTCTTT
CASSQGRQGALSNTEAFF
>TRBJ2-2|TRBD1|TRBV7-6|few
TGTGCCAGCAGCGAAGTTCCCCCCGGGACAGGGAACGCCGGGGAGCTGTTTTTT
CASSEVPPGTGNAGELFF
>TRBJ2-4|-|TRBV10-3|-
TGTGCCATCTCTGACGGTGCCAAAAACATTCAGTACTTC
CAISDGAKNIQYF
>TRBJ2-2|TRBD1|TRBV4-2|-
TGTGCCAGCAGCCAGGGACAGGAGAACACCGGGGAGCTGTTTTTT
CASSQGQENTGELFF
>TRBJ2-7|-|TRBV12-3/TRBV12-4|few
TGTGCCAGCAGTTTCGGGACCGGGCAGTGGGGCGAGCAGTACTTC
CASSFGTGQWGEQYF
>TRBJ2-5|-|TRBV2|few
TGTGCCAGCAGTGAACTGGAGGGACAGACCCAGTACTTC
CASSELEGQTQYF
>TRBJ2-2|TRBD1|TRBV6-2/TRBV6-3|few
TGTGCCAGCGGGACAGACCTCCGTAAGGAGGAGCTGTTTTTT
CASGTDLRKEELFF
>TRBJ2-7|TRBD1|TRBV18|few
TGTGCCAGCTCACCACAGGACAGGGCTCAAGCCTACGAGCAGTACTTC
CASSPQDRAQAYEQYF
>TRBJ1-1|TRBD1|TRBV10-3|-
TGTGCCATCAGTGACAGCAAGACAGGGGAGACTGAAGCTTTCTTT
CAISDSKTGETEAFF
>TRBJ1-6|-|TRBV5-1|few
TGCGCCAGCAGCGAGGGAGAATCACCCCTCCACTTT
CASSEGESPLHF
>TRBJ1-1|-|TRBV20-1|few
TGCAGTGCTAGAGGAGGGGCAGCGAACACTGAAGCTTTCTTT
CSARGGAANTEAFF
>TRBJ1-6|-|TRBV27|-
TGTGCCAGCAAATTGTATAGGGGCTATAATTCACCCCTCCACTTT
CASKLYRGYNSPLHF
>TRBJ2-1|TRBD2|TRBV20-1|few
TGCAGTGCTGGTAGCGGGAGGGGGACTAATGAGCAGTTCTTC
CSAGSGRGTNEQFF
>TRBJ2-5|TRBD1|TRBV7-9|-
TGTGCCAGCAGCTTATCCGGAACAGGGGGGGAGACCCAGTACTTC
CASSLSGTGGETQYF
>TRBJ2-5|-|TRBV25-1|many
TGTGCCAGCAGGTCGTCCCGGGACATAGAAGAGACCCAGTACTTC
CASRSSRDIEETQYF
>TRBJ2-3|-|TRBV27|-
TGTGCCAGCAAATGGGGGGTAACCTCTAGCACAGATACGCAGTATTTT
CASKWGVTSSTDTQYF
>TRBJ2-3|-|TRBV24-1|-
TGTGCCACTGGTTCTAGCACAGATACGCAGTATTTT
CATGSSTDTQYF
>TRBJ1-2|-|TRBV6-6|-
TGTGCCAGCAGGACTAACAGGGATAGTAACTATGGCTACACCTTC
CASRTNRDSNYGYTF
>TRBJ2-6|-|TRBV5-1|few
TGCGCCAGCAGCTTGGGGGACATCTCTGGGGCCAACGTCCTGACTTTC
CASSLGDISGANVLTF
>TRBJ2-7|-|TRBV7-9|many
TGTGCCAGCAGCTTGGTTCCCCTCGAGCAGTACTTC
CASSLVPLEQYF
>TRBJ1-2|-|TRBV11-2|-
TGTGCCAGCACTTTGAGTAACTATGGCTACACCTTC
CASTLSNYGYTF
>TRBJ1-5|-|TRBV5-1|few
TGCGCCAGCAGCTTGGGGGGCAGCAACGACAATCAGCCCCAGCATTTT
CASSLGGSNDNQPQHF
>TRBJ2-1|-|TRBV9|many
TGTGCCAGCAGCGTAACAGCCGAGCAGTTCTTC
CASSVTAEQFF
>TRBJ2-1|-|TRBV10-3|-
TGTGCCGTCAGCGGGTCGAATGAGCAGTTCTTC
CAVSGSNEQFF
>TRBJ1-1|TRBD1|TRBV18|few
TGTGCCAGCTCAAACAGGACAGGGGGCGGCACTGAAGCTTTCTTT
CASSNRTGGGTEAFF
>TRBJ1-3|-|TRBV20-1|-
TGCAGTGCCATGGGAGGAATAGGAAACACCATATATTTT
CSAMGGIGNTIYF
>TRBJ2-5|-|TRBV12-3/TRBV12-4|-
TGTGCCAGCAGTGCCAGGCGGCGCGCCCAGTACTTC
CASSARRRAQYF
>TRBJ2-1|TRBD1|TRBV9|few
TGTGCCAGCAGTGTTATGGGACAGGGAAATGGGGATGAGCAGTTCTTC
CASSVMGQGNGDEQFF
>TRBJ1-6|-|TRBV2|-
TGTGCCAGCAGTGACGACAGCCCAAGCTCCTATAATTCACCCCTCCACTTT
CASSDDSPSSYNSPLHF
>TRBJ2-1|-|TRBV29-1|-
TGCAGCGACTTGGGCAGGGGGGGCAATGAGCAGTTCTTC
CSDLGRGGNEQFF
>TRBJ2-1|TRBD2|TRBV20-1|few
TGCAGTGCTAGAAGAACTAGCGGTCTCAATGAGCAGTTCTTC
CSARRTSGLNEQFF
>TRBJ2-5|TRBD1|TRBV29-1|-
TGCAGCGTTGAAGCCTCTCCGGGACAGGCCCAAGAGACCCAGTACTTC
CSVEASPGQAQETQYF